The present T cell receptor beta chain was sequenced within a study of lymphopenia after photon versus proton radiotherapy. Study-wide points: Oligoclonal CD8+ Temra expansion after nadir drove photon patients' diversity drop. In patients who died, overall survival fell as post-nadir TCR diversity dropped more. Better survival with proton therapy was suggested as possible, not demonstrated. Relative stability marked proton patients; photon patients lost diversity and naive cells.

Assay: immunoSEQ multiplex PCR; the TCRdb copy retains only in-frame clones and omits some. The sample lists approximately 70,000 clones, about nine tenths seen once, with 9.5% to 15% in the top ten. In regard to this clone: What it binds is unknown.

This CDR3 contains 12 residues. V was pared by 7 bases and J by 13 bases, with 19 bases between. Germline V gene data show CDR1 as MNHEY and CDR2 as SVGAGI. This rearrangement joins TRBV6-5 to TRBJ1-2; D remains ambiguous. The sample in question was peripheral blood, obtained from a patient treated with proton-based radiotherapy. This TCR came from a man at least 80 years old with esophageal cancer. Here the CDR3 DNA reads TGTGCCAGCACCAACCCCCCCAGCAGGCCCACCTTC. Translated, it gives CASTNPPSRPTF.